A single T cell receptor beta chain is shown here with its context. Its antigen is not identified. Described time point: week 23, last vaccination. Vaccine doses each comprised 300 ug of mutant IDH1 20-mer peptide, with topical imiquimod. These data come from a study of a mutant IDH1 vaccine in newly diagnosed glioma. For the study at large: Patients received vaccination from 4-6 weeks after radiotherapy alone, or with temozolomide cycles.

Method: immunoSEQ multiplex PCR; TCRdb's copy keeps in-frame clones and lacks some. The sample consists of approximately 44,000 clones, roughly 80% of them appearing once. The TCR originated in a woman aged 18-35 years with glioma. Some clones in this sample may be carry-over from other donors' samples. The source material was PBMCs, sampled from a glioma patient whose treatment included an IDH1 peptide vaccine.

The CDR3 is CASRGTSGGAYNEQFF. CDR3 bases: TGTGCCAGCAGAGGGACTAGCGGGGGGGCTTACAATGAGCAGTTCTTC. This chain joins TRBV6-6 and TRBJ2-1; 16 bases are shared with TRBD2. V lost 6 bases and J lost 4; bases outside the gene matches: 3. Germline V gene sequence: CDR1 MNHNY, CDR2 SVGAGI (reference sequence). This CDR3 contains 16 residues.